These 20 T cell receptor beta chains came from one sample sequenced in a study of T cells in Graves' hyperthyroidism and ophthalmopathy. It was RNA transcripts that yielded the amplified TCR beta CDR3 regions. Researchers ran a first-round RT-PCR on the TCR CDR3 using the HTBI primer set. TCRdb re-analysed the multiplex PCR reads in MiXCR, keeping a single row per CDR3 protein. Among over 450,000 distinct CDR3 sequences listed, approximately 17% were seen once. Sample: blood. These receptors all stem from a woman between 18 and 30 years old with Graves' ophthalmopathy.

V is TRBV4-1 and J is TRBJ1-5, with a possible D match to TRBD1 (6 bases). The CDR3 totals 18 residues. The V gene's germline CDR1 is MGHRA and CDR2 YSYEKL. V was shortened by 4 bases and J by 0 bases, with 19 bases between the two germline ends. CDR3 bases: TGCGCCAGCAGCCTCCTAGGGGGGGACATGGATAGCAATCAGCCCCAGCATTTT. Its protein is CASSLLGGDMDSNQPQHF.

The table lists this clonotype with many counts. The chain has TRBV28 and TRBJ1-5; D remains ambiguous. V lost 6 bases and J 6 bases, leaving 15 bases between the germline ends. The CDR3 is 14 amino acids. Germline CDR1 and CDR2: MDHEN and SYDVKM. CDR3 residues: CASRTDATGQPQHF. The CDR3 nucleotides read TGTGCCAGCAGGACGGACGCGACGGGTCAGCCCCAGCATTTT.

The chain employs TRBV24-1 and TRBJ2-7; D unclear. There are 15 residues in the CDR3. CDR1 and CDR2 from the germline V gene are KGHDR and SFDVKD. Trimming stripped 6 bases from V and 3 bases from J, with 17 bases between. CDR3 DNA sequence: TGTGCCACCAGTTCTGTTGTGGACGGTTACTACGAGCAGTACTTC. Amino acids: CATSSVVDGYYEQYF.

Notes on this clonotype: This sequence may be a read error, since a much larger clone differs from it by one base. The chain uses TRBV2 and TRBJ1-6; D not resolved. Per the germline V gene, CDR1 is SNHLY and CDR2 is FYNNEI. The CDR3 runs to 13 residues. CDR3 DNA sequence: TGTGCCAGCAGTGAAGAATTCAATTCACCCGTCCACTTT. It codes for CASSEEFNSPVHF.

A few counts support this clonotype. CDR3: CASSPLDRDYPEQYF. DNA for the CDR3: TGTGCCAGCAGCCCATTGGACAGGGACTATCCCGAGCAGTACTTC. The rearrangement links TRBV14 to TRBJ2-7, with a weak D call TRBD1 (8 bases). The CDR3 consists of 15 residues. Between the trimmed V and J ends, which lost 4 bases and 6 bases, there was a span of 19 bases. Looked up from germline, CDR1 is SGHDN and CDR2 is FVKESK.

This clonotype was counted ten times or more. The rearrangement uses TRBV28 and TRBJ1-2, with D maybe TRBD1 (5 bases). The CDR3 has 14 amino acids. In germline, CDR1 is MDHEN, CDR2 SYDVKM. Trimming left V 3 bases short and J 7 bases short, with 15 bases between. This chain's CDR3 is CASSFTAQGGGYTF. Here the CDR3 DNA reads TGTGCCAGCAGTTTTACCGCCCAGGGAGGTGGCTACACCTTC.

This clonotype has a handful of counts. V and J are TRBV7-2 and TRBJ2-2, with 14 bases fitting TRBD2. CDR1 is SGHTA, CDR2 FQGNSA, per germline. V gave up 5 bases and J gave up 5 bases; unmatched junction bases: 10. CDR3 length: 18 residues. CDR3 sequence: CASSPRLAGGPGTGELFF. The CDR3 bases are TGTGCCAGCAGCCCAAGACTAGCGGGAGGGCCCGGAACCGGGGAGCTGTTTTTT.

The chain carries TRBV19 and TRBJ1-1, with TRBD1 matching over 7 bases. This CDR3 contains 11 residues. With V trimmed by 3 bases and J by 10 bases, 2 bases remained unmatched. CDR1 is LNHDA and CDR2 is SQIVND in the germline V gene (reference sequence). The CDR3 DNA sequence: TGTGCCAGTAGTATGAGGGGGCCAGCTTTCTTT. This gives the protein CASSMRGPAFF.

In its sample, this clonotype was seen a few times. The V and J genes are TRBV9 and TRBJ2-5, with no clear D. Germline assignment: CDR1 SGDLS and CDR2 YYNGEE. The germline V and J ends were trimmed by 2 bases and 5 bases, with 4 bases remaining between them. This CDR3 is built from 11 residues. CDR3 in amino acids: CASSVMETQYF. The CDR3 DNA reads TGTGCCAGCAGCGTCATGGAGACCCAGTACTTC.

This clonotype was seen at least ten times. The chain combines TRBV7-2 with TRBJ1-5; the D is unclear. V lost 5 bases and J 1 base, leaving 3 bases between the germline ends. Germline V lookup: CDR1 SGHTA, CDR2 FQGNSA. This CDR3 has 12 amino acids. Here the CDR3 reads CASSGSNQPQHF. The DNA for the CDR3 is TGTGCCAGCAGCGGCAGCAATCAGCCCCAGCATTTT. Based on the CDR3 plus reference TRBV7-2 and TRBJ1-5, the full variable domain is GAGVSQSPSNKVTEKGKDVELRCDPISGHTALYWYRQSLGQGLEFLIYFQGNSAPDKSGLPSDRFSAERTGGSVSTLTIQRTQQEDSAVYLCASSGSNQPQHFGDGTRLSIL.

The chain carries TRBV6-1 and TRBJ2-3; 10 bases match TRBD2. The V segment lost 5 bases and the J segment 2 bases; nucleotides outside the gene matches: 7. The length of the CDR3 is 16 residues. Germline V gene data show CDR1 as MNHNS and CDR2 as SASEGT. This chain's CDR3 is CASSTGLADPTDTQYF. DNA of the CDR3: TGTGCCAGCAGTACCGGACTAGCGGACCCCACAGATACGCAGTATTTT.

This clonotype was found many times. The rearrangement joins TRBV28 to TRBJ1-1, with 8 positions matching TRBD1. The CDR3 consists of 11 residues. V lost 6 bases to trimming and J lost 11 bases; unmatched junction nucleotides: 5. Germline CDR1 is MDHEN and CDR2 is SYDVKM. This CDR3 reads CASRSTGEAFF. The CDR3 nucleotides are TGTGCCAGCAGATCGACAGGGGAGGCTTTCTTT.

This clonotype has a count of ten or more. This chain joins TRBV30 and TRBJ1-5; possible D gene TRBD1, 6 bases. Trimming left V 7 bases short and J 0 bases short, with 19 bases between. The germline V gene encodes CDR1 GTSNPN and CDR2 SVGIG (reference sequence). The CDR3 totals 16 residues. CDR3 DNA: TGTGCCTACTCTATCGGACAGACACTTAGCAATCAGCCCCAGCATTTT. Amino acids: CAYSIGQTLSNQPQHF.

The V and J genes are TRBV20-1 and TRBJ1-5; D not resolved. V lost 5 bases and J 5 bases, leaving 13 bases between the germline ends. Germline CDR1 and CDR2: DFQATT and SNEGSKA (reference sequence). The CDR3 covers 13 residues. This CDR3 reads CSAGRQVHQPQHF. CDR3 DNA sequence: TGCAGTGCTGGAAGACAAGTCCATCAGCCCCAGCATTTT.

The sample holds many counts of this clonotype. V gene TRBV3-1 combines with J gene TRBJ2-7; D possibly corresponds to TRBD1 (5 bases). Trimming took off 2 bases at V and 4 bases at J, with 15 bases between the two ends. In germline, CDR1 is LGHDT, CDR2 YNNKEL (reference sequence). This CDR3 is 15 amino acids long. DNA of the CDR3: TGTGCCAGCAGCCAACAGACGGGTCAGGGTTACGAGCAGTACTTC. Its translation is CASSQQTGQGYEQYF.

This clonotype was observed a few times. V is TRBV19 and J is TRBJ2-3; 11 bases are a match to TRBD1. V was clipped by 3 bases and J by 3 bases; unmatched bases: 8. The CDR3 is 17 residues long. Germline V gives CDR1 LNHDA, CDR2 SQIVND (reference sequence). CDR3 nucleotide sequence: TGTGCCAGTAGTATTCGGACAGGGGGCAGAGAAACAGATACGCAGTATTTT. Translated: CASSIRTGGRETDTQYF.

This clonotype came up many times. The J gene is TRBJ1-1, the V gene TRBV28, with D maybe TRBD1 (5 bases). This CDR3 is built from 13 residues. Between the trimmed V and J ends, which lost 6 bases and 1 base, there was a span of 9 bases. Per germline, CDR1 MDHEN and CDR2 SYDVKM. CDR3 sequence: CASRTQGNTEAFF. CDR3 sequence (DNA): TGTGCCAGCAGAACCCAGGGGAACACTGAAGCTTTCTTT. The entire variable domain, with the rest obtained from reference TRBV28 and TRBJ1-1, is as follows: DVKVTQSSRYLVKRTGEKVFLECVQDMDHENMFWYRQDPGLGLRLIYFSYDVKMKEKGDIPEGYSVSREKKERFSLILESASTNQTSMYLCASRTQGNTEAFFGQGTRLTVV.

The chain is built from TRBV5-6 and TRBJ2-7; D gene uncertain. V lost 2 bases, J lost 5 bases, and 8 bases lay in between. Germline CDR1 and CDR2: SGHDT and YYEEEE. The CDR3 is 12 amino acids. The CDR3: CASSLVGDEQYF. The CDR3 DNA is TGTGCCAGCAGCTTAGTTGGGGACGAGCAGTACTTC.

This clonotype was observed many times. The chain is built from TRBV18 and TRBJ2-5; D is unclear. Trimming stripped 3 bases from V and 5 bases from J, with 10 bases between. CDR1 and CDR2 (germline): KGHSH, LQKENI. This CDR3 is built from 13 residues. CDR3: CASSPATAETQYF. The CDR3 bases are TGTGCCAGCTCACCGGCTACCGCGGAGACCCAGTACTTC.

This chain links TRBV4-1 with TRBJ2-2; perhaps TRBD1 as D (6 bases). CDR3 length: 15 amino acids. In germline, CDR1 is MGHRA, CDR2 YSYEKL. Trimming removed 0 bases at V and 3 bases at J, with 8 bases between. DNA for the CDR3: TGCGCCAGCAGCCAAGAGGACAGAGACACCGGGGAGCTGTTTTTT. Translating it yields CASSQEDRDTGELFF.